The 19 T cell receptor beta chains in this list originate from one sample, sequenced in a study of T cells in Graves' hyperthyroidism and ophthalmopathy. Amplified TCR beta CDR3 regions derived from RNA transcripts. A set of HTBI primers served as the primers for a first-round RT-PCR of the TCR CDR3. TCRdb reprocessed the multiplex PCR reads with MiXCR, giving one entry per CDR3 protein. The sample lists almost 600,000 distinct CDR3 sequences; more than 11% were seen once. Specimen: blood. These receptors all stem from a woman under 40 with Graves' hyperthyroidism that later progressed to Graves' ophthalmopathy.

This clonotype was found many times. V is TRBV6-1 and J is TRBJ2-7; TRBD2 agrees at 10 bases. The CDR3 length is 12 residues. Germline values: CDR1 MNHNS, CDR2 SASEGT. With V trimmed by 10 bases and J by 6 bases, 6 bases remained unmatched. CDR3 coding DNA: TGTGCCACCACTAGCGGGACCTCCGAGCAGTACTTC. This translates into CATTSGTSEQYF.

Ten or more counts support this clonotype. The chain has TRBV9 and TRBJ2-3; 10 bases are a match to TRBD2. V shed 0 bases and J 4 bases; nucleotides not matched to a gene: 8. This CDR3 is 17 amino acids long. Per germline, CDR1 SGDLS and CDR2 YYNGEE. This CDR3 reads CASSVGLAGDIADTQYF. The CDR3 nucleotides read TGTGCCAGCAGCGTAGGCCTAGCGGGAGATATCGCAGATACGCAGTATTTT.

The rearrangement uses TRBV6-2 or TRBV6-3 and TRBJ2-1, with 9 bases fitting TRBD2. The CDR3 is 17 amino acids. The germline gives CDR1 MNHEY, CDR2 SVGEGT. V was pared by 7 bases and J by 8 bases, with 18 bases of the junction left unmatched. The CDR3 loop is CASTETLAGVRLHEQFF. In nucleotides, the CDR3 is TGTGCCAGCACCGAAACGTTAGCGGGAGTCCGTCTTCATGAGCAGTTCTTC.

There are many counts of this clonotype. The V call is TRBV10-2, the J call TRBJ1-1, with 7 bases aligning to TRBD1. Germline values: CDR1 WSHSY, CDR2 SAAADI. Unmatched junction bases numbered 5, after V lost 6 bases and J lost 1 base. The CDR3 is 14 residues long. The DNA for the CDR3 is TGCGCCAGCAGCACGACAGGGTGGAACACTGAAGCTTTCTTT. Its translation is CASSTTGWNTEAFF.

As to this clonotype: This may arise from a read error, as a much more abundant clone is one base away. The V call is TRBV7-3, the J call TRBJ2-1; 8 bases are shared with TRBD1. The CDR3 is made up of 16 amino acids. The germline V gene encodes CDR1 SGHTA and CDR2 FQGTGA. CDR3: CASSDRDRKPYNVQFF. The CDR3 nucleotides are TGTGCCAGCAGCGATAGGGACAGGAAACCTTACAATGTGCAGTTCTTC.

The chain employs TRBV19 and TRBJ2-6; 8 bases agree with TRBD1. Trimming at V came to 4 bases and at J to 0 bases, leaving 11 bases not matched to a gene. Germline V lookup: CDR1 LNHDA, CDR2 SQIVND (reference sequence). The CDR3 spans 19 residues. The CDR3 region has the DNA TGTGCCAGTAGTAAGACCGGACAGGGTGATATCTCTGGGGCCAACGTCCTGACTTTC. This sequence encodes CASSKTGQGDISGANVLTF.

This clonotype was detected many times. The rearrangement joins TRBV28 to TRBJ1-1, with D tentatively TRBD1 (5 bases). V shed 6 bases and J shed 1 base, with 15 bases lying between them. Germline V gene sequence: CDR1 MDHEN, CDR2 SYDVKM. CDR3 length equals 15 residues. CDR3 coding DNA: TGTGCCAGCAGCCAAGACGGGACGGGGAACACTGAAGCTTTCTTT. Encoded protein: CASSQDGTGNTEAFF.

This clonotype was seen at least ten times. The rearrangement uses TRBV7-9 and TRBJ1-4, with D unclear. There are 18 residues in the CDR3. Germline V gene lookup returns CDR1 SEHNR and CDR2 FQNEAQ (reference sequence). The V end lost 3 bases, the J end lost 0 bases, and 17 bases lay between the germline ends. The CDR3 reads CASSFSESAAPTNEKLFF. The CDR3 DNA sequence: TGTGCCAGCAGCTTCTCGGAGAGCGCAGCGCCAACTAATGAAAAACTGTTTTTT.

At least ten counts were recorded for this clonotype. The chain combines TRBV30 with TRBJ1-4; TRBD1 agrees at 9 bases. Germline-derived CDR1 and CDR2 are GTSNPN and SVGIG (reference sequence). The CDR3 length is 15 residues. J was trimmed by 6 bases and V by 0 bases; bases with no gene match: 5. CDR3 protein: CAWSVDDRGYEKLFF. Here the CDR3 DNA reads TGTGCCTGGAGTGTAGACGACAGGGGGTATGAAAAACTGTTTTTT.

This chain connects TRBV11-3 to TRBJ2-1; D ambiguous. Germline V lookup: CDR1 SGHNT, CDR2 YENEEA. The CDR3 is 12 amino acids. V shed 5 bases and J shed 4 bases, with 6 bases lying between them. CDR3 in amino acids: CASSPLYNEQFF. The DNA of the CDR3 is TGTGCCAGCAGCCCCCTATACAATGAGCAGTTCTTC.

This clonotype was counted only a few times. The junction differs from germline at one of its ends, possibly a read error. The CDR3 is CTSSPRHSGTSGYEQYF. Written as DNA, the CDR3 is TGTACCAGCAGCCCTCGCCACTCCGGGACTAGCGGTTACGAGCAGTACTTC. The chain combines TRBV3-1 with TRBJ2-7; 11 nucleotides match TRBD2. Germline V gene data show CDR1 as LGHDT and CDR2 as YNNKEL (reference sequence). CDR3 length: 17 amino acids.

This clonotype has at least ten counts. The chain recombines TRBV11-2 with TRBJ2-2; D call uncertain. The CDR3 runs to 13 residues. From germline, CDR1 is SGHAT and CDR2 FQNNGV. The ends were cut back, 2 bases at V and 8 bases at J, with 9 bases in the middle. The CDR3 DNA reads TGTGCCAGCAGCTTAAACATAGCAGGGGAGCTGTTTTTT. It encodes CASSLNIAGELFF.

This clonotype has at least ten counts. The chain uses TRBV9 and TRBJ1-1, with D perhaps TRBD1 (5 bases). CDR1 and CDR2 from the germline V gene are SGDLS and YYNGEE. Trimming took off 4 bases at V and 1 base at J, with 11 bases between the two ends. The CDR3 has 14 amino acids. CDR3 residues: CASSPQGTNTEAFF. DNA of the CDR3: TGTGCCAGCAGCCCGCAGGGCACGAACACTGAAGCTTTCTTT.

The CDR3 nucleotides are TGTGCCAGCAGCACCGGGACTAGCAGTAACGCCGGGGAGCTGTTTTTT. This gives the protein CASSTGTSSNAGELFF. The chain has TRBV11-2 and TRBJ2-2, with 9 bases fitting TRBD2. The CDR3 length is 16 residues. CDR1 and CDR2 (germline): SGHAT, FQNNGV. The V and J ends lost 5 bases and 6 bases, in that order; junction bases with no gene match: 10.

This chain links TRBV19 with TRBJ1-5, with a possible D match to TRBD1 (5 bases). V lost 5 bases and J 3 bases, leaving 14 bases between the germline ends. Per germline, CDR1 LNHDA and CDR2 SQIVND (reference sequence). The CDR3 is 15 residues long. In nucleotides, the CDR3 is TGTGCCAGTAGTGGCCGGGGGGACTTCAATCAGCCCCAGCATTTT. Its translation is CASSGRGDFNQPQHF. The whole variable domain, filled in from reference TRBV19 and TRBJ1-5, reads DGGITQSPKYLFRKEGQNVTLSCEQNLNHDAMYWYRQDPGQGLRLIYYSQIVNDFQKGDIAEGYSVSREKKESFPLTVTSAQKNPTAFYLCASSGRGDFNQPQHFGDGTRLSIL.

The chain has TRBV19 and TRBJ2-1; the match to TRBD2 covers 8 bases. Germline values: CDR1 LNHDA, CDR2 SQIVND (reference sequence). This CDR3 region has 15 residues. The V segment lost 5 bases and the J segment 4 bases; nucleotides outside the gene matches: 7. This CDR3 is CASSLNSGGYNEQFF. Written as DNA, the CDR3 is TGTGCCAGTAGTTTGAACAGCGGGGGTTACAATGAGCAGTTCTTC.

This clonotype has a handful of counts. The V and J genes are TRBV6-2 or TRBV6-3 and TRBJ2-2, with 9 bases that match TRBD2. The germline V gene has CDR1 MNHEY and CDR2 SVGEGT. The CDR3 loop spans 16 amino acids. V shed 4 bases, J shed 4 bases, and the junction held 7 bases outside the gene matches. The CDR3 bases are TGTGCCAGCAGTTTAATAGCGGGAGTGGGCACCGGGGAGCTGTTTTTT. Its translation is CASSLIAGVGTGELFF.

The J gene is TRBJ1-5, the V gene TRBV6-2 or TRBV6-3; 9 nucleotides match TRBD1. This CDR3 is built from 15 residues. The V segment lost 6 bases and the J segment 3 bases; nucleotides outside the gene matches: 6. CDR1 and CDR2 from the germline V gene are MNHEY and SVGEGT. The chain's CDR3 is CASRGTGINNQPQHF. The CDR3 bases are TGTGCCAGCAGGGGGACAGGGATAAACAATCAGCCCCAGCATTTT.

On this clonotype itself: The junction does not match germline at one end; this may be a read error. The CDR3 region is CATSPDRGTYEQYF. CDR3 nucleotides: TGTGCCACCAGCCCCGACAGGGGCACCTACGAGCAGTACTTC. The rearrangement joins TRBV5-5 to TRBJ2-7; 8 bases fit TRBD1. The CDR3 covers 14 residues. Germline-derived CDR1 and CDR2 are SGHKS and YYEKEE (reference sequence).